This TCR beta chain was obtained from a study of cytomegalovirus exposure and HLA in healthy donors. General study points: TCR beta V- and J-gene trimming was later associated with a missense DCLRE1C variant. Reports described diagnosis of cytomegalovirus status by the classifier as highly specific and sensitive.

PCR primers comprised 60 Vbeta and 13 Jbeta primers. Clones were read by immunoSEQ multiplex PCR, and TCRdb kept only the in-frame ones, dropping some. The repertoire holds 150,000 to 200,000 clones, with around 76% as singletons. To note about this clone: The antigen remains undetermined.

Healthy people donating bone marrow made up the donors. Trimming removed 1 base from V and 0 bases from J, with 4 bases in between. CDR1 and CDR2 from the germline V gene are SEHNR and FQNEAQ (reference sequence). This CDR3 has 15 residues. The sample consisted of PBMCs. The TCR sequence derives from a female donor in good health and CMV-seronegative. J is TRBJ1-6 and V is TRBV7-9; no clear D gene. This CDR3 reads CASSLGSSYNSPLHF. The CDR3 bases are TGTGCCAGCAGCTTAGGGAGCTCCTATAATTCACCCCTCCACTTT.